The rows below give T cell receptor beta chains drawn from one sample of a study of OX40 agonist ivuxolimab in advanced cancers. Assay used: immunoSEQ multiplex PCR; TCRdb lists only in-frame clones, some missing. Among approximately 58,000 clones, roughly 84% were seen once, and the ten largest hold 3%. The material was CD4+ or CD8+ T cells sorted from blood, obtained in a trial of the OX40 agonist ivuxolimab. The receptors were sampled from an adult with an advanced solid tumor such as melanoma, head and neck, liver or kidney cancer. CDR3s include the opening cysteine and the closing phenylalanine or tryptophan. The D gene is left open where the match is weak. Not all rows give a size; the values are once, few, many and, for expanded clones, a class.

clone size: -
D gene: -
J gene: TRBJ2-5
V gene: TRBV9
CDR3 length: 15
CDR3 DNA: TGTGCCAGCAGCGTAGGTCCCGACGCGGCCGAGACCCAGTACTTC
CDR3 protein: CASSVGPDAAETQYF

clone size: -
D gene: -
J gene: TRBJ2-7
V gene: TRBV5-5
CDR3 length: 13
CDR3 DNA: TGTGCCAGCAGCTGGACGGGTCACTACGAGCAGTACTTC
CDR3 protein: CASSWTGHYEQYF

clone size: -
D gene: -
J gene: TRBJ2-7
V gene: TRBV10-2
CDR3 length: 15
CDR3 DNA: TGCGCCAGCAGAGAACCGGGAGCGCGTCCCTACGAGCAGTACTTC
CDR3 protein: CASREPGARPYEQYF

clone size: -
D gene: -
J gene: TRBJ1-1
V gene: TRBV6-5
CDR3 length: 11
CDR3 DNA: TGTGCCACGGTGAGGGGCACTGAAGCTTTCTTT
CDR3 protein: CATVRGTEAFF

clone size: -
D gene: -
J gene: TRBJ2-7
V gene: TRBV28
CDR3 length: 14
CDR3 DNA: TGTGCCAGCACCCTAGGTGGGGGCGCGTACGAGCAGTACTTC
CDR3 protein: CASTLGGGAYEQYF

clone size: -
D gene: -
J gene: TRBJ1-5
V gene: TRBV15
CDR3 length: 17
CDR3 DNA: TGTGCCACCAGCAGAGATTACTTAAGGAATAGCAATCAGCCCCAGCATTTT
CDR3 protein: CATSRDYLRNSNQPQHF

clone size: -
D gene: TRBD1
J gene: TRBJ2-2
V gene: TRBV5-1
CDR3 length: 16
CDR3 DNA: TGCGCCAGCAGCTCAACAGGGGTTCCGAACACCGGGGAGCTGTTTTTT
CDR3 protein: CASSSTGVPNTGELFF

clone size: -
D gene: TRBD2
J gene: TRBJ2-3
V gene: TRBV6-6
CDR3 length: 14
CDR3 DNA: TGTGCCTCCAAGACTAGCTTTGGCACAGATACGCAGTATTTT
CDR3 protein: CASKTSFGTDTQYF

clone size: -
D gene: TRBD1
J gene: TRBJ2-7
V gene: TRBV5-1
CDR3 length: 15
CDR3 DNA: TGCGCCAGCAGCAGGACAGGGGCTTGGCCTTACGAGCAGTACTTC
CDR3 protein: CASSRTGAWPYEQYF

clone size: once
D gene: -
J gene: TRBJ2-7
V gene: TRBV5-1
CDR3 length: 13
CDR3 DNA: TGCGCCAGCAGCTTGGCGACAGCCTACGAGCAGTACTTC
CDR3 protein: CASSLATAYEQYF

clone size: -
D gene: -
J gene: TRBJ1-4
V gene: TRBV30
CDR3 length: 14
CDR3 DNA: TGTGCCTGGAGTGTCGGGCTAACTAATGAAAAACTGTTTTTT
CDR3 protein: CAWSVGLTNEKLFF

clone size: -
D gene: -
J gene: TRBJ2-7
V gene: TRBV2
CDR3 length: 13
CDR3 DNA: TGTGCCAGCAGAGGAGGGGCGGCCTACGAGCAGTACTTC
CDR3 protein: CASRGGAAYEQYF

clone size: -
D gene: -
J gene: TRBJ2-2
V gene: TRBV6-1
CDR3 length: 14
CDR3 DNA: TGTGCCAGCACCCTAAGGGCGCCTTTCAGGGAGCTGTTTTTT
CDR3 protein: CASTLRAPFRELFF

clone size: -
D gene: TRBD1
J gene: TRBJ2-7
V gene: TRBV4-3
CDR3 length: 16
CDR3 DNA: TGCGCCAGCAGCCAAGATCCCCGACAGGGTAGGCACGAGCAGTACTTC
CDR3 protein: CASSQDPRQGRHEQYF

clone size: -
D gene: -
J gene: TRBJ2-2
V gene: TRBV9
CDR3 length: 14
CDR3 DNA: TGTGCCAGCAGCGTACAGGGGAACACCGGGGAGCTGTTTTTT
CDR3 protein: CASSVQGNTGELFF

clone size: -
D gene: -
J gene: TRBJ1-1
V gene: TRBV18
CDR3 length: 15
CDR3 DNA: TGTGCCAGCTCACCACCGGGCAGAACCTACACTGAAGCTTTCTTT
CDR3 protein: CASSPPGRTYTEAFF

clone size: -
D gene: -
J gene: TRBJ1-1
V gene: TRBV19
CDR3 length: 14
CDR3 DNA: TGTGCCAGTAGTATCAGGGGACGGGCCACTGAAGCTTTCTTT
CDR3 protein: CASSIRGRATEAFF

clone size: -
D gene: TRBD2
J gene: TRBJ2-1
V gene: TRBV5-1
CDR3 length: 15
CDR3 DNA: TGCGCCAGCAGCCTCCGACTAGCGGAAACCAATGAGCAGTTCTTC
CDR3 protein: CASSLRLAETNEQFF

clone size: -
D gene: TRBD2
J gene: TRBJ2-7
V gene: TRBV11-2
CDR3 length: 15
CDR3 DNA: TGTGCCAGCAGCGTTACTAGCGGGGAGAGCTACGAGCAGTACTTC
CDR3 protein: CASSVTSGESYEQYF

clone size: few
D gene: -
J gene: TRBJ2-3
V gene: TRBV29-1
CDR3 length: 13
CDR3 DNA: TGCAGCGTTTGGACCGGTACCACAGATACGCAGTATTTT
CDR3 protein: CSVWTGTTDTQYF

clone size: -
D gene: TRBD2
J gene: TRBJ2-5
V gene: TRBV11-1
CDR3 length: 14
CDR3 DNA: TGTGCCAGCAGCCTAAGACTAGCGGGAGAGACCCAGTACTTC
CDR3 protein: CASSLRLAGETQYF

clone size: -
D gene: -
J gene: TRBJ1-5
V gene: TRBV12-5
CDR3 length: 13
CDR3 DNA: TGTGCTAGTGGTTCCCGGGGCCCTCAGCCCCAGCATTTT
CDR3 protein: CASGSRGPQPQHF

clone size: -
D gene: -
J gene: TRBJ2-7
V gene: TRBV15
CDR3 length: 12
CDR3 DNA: TGTGCCACCAGCCCTGGCGGACTCGAGCAGTACTTC
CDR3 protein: CATSPGGLEQYF

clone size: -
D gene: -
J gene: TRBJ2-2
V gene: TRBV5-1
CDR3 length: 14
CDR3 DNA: TGCGCCAGCAGCGCCTCACCGAACACCGGGGAGCTGTTTTTT
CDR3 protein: CASSASPNTGELFF

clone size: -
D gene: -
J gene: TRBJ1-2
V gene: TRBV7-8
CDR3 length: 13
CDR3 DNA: TGTGCCAGCAGCCAAATTGAGGGCTATGGCTACACCTTC
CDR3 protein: CASSQIEGYGYTF

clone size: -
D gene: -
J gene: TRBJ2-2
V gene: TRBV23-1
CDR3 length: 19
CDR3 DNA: TGCGCCAGCAGTCAGGGGGCGTCGAACCTACCACTGAACACCGGGGAGCTGTTTTTT
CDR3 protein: CASSQGASNLPLNTGELFF